This T cell receptor (beta chain) emerged from a study of tissue T cells after allogeneic stem cell transplantation. Germline CDR1 GKSSPN, CDR2 SITVG. The junction had 9 bases not matched to a gene; V was cut back by 2 bases and J by 6 bases. CDR3 length equals 15 residues. Remarks on this clone: The germline and genes are mouse ones. With the read ending 1 residue before the CDR3 end, the germline J gene is used to fill in that end.

Here immunoSEQ multiplex PCR was the method, and the copy in TCRdb shows in-frame clones only, minus some. The repertoire consists of roughly 3,000 clones, with roughly 44% occurring once and the leading ten covering around 25%. Specified time point: mouse harvest day 14 after allogeneic transplant. The graft held 10^6 splenic CD5+ T cells and 10^7 T-cell-depleted bone marrow cells. The chain has TRBV31 and TRBJ2-5; 9 nucleotides line up with TRBD2. This clonotype was sampled from a female BALB/c mouse given C57BL/6 T cells with graft-versus-host disease after an allogeneic hematopoietic cell transplant. Sequenced material: gut tissue. CDR3 DNA (partial): TGTGCCTGGAGTACGCTACTGGGGGGAAGGGACACCCAGTAC. Its translation: CAWSTLLGGRDTQY. The whole CDR3 region reads CAWSTLLGGRDTQYF.